This T cell receptor beta chain was obtained from a study of cytomegalovirus exposure and HLA in healthy donors. At the level of the study: Earlier findings included about 120 million unique TCR beta sequences obtained from about 179 million T cells.

This clone was counted a few times. Its cognate antigen is unknown. PCR involved 60 Vbeta and 13 Jbeta primers. Authors' data handling: Counted up in a later analysis, unique TCR beta chains came to some 80 million, with around 10 million shared. Libraries were prepared by immunoSEQ multiplex PCR; TCRdb keeps only in-frame clonotypes and omits some of them. That table is the source of V, J and clone size, and D and trimming were worked out from the DNA. The table lists 90,000 to 130,000 clones, approximately 78% of them singletons. This CDR3 spans 16 amino acids. Trimming took 9 bases from V and 4 from J; bases not matched to a gene: 12. Germline values: CDR1 LNHDA, CDR2 SQIVND (reference sequence). Study-wide findings and caveats: Among the CMV-associated chains, three were confirmed in vitro as specific for CMV antigens. Researchers had no immune exposure information except CMV serostatus available.

Sequencing was done on a sample of PBMCs. V usage is TRBV19 and J usage is TRBJ2-2, with TRBD2 identical over 9 bases. This receptor was obtained from a young man in good health and CMV-seropositive. The chain's CDR3 is CASSQRGVVGTGELFF. CDR3 DNA sequence: TGTGCCAGCTCTCAGCGGGGGGTAGTAGGCACCGGGGAGCTGTTTTTT.